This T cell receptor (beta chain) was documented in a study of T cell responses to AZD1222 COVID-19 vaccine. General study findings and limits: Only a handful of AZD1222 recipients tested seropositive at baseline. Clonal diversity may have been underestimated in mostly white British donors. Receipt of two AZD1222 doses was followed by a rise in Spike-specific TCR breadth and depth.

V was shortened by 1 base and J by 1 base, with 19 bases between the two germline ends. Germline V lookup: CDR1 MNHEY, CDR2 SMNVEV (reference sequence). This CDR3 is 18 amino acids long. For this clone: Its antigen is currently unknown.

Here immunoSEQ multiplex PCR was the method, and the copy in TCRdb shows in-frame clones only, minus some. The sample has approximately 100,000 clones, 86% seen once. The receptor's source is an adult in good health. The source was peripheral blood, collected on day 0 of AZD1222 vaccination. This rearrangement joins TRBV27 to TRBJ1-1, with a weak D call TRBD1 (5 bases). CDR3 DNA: TGTGCCAGCAGTTTATATGGGGGGAGCGGCAGGACGAACACTGAAGCTTTCTTT. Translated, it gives CASSLYGGSGRTNTEAFF.